The T cell receptor beta chain described here comes from a study of long-term antiretroviral therapy in people with HIV. Study information: First collections came about a decade before the 2015 immediate-ART recommendation. Study-wide results and caveats: HIV repertoire CDR3 lengths ranged less widely than those of controls.

The ends were cut back, 7 bases at V and 3 bases at J, with 11 bases in the middle. The germline CDR1 and CDR2 sequences are SGDLS and YYNGEE. The length of the CDR3 is 13 residues. A note on this clone: What it binds is unknown.

The authors ran the immunoSEQ assay, v3.0, at survey level. Sequencing used immunoSEQ multiplex PCR; TCRdb keeps in-frame clones, though not all of them. The top ten clones hold about 19% of a sample with about 22,000 clones, around 80% of them seen once. The sequence was collected from a man between 18 and 29 years old with HIV. This chain links TRBV9 with TRBJ1-5; the D is unclear. This specimen consisted of unsorted PBMCs, obtained 0.1 years before starting antiretroviral therapy. The CDR3 reads CASCSSYNQPQHF. As DNA, the CDR3 is TGTGCCAGCTGCTCCAGCTACAATCAGCCCCAGCATTTT.